This T cell receptor beta chain was profiled in a study of T-cell reconstitution after alpha-beta-depleted transplantation in children. CDR1 and CDR2 from the germline V gene are SGHTA and FQGNSA. The CDR3 covers 13 residues. Trimming took off 4 bases at V and 4 bases at J, with 9 bases between the two ends. This clonotype was seen repeatedly, ten times or more. It was with unique molecular identifiers that the TCRbeta library was prepared. TCRdb called the PCR reads again in MiXCR, with one record for every CDR3 protein. Of a few hundred thousand distinct CDR3 sequences in the sample, over 9% were seen once.

The clonotype comes from a human donor who donated a stem cell graft to a child with acute lymphoblastic leukemia. This sample comprised PBMCs from the stem cell graft donor, obtained from the stem cell graft. The chain carries TRBV7-2 and TRBJ2-3; D not certain. The CDR3 DNA follows: TGTGCCAGCAGCTGGGCTTTAGCAGATACGCAGTATTTT. Encoded protein: CASSWALADTQYF.